This is a list of T cell receptor beta chains from one sample in a study of T cell repertoires in cytomegalovirus infection. No antigen is known for these receptors. Each CDR3 protein is one row after TCRdb ran MiXCR on the reads. The sample comprises 40,000 to 55,000 distinct CDR3 sequences, around 18% of which are singletons, and about a quarter rests with the top ten. Source: CD8+ T cells from cultured PBMCs, taken from culture after CMV antigen stimulation. All receptors derive from a human donor in good health (CMV status not recorded). Some clones in this sample may be carry-over from other donors' samples. The CDR3 runs from the conserved cysteine through the conserved F or W. Fields, in order: J gene, V gene, D gene, clone size, CDR3 protein, CDR3 DNA. D genes are given only for firm matches. Rows may omit the clone size; those that give it use once, few, many or a size class.

j_call: TRBJ2-3
v_call: TRBV11-2
d_call: -
clone_size: few
cdr3_aa: CASSLEVGRPADTQYF
cdr3_nt: TGTGCCAGCAGCTTAGAAGTCGGCCGGCCGGCAGATACGCAGTATTTT

j_call: TRBJ1-3
v_call: TRBV7-9
d_call: -
clone_size: -
cdr3_aa: CARKPATAFNGSGNTIYF
cdr3_nt: TGTGCCAGAAAACCGGCGACAGCGTTTAATGGCTCTGGAAACACCATATATTTT

j_call: TRBJ2-1
v_call: TRBV7-8
d_call: TRBD2
clone_size: few
cdr3_aa: CASSLSPGLAAQSGSYNEQFF
cdr3_nt: TGTGCCAGCAGCTTATCTCCCGGACTAGCGGCCCAGAGCGGCTCCTACAATGAGCAGTTCTTC

j_call: TRBJ2-2
v_call: TRBV2
d_call: TRBD2
clone_size: -
cdr3_aa: CASSEDQREIPGELFF
cdr3_nt: TGTGCCAGCAGTGAAGATCAGCGGGAGATTCCCGGGGAGCTGTTTTTT

j_call: TRBJ1-4
v_call: TRBV27
d_call: -
clone_size: once
cdr3_aa: CASSLPRLRGNEKLFF
cdr3_nt: TGTGCCAGCAGTCTGCCTCGACTGAGGGGTAATGAAAAACTGTTTTTT

j_call: TRBJ2-2
v_call: TRBV7-8
d_call: -
clone_size: many
cdr3_aa: CASSLIRTNTGELFF
cdr3_nt: TGTGCCAGCAGCTTAATACGGACGAACACCGGGGAGCTGTTTTTT

j_call: TRBJ1-2
v_call: TRBV28
d_call: TRBD1
clone_size: -
cdr3_aa: CASSFDRGLRGYTF
cdr3_nt: TGTGCCAGCAGTTTCGACAGGGGGCTAAGGGGCTACACCTTC

j_call: TRBJ2-2
v_call: TRBV7-2
d_call: TRBD2
clone_size: -
cdr3_aa: CASSSTSGATGELFF
cdr3_nt: TGTGCCAGCAGCTCAACTAGCGGGGCCACCGGGGAGCTGTTTTTT

j_call: TRBJ2-6
v_call: TRBV24-1
d_call: -
clone_size: -
cdr3_aa: CATSDKTKGGLGANVLTF
cdr3_nt: TGTGCCACCAGTGATAAGACAAAAGGAGGTCTCGGGGCCAACGTCCTGACTTTC

j_call: TRBJ1-1
v_call: TRBV7-8
d_call: -
clone_size: -
cdr3_aa: CASSLAGGATEAFF
cdr3_nt: TGTGCCAGCAGCTTAGCGGGGGGGGCCACTGAAGCTTTCTTT

j_call: TRBJ2-2
v_call: TRBV7-9
d_call: TRBD2
clone_size: -
cdr3_aa: CASSPFRGGDTGELFF
cdr3_nt: TGTGCCAGCAGCCCATTCCGGGGGGGCGACACCGGGGAGCTGTTTTTT

j_call: TRBJ2-1
v_call: TRBV6-5
d_call: -
clone_size: few
cdr3_aa: CASSTYTAYNEQFF
cdr3_nt: TGTGCCAGCAGTACATACACAGCCTACAATGAGCAGTTCTTC

j_call: TRBJ2-7
v_call: TRBV10-3
d_call: TRBD2
clone_size: -
cdr3_aa: CAISQRDYEQYF
cdr3_nt: TGTGCCATCAGTCAGCGGGACTACGAGCAGTACTTC

j_call: TRBJ2-1
v_call: TRBV7-8
d_call: TRBD2
clone_size: -
cdr3_aa: CASSSERGGYNEQFF
cdr3_nt: TGTGCCAGCAGCTCCGAGCGGGGAGGGTACAATGAGCAGTTCTTC

j_call: TRBJ2-3
v_call: TRBV4-3
d_call: -
clone_size: few
cdr3_aa: CASSQDGGLTADTQYF
cdr3_nt: TGCGCCAGCAGCCAAGATGGCGGCCTCACGGCAGATACGCAGTATTTT

j_call: TRBJ2-7
v_call: TRBV7-2
d_call: -
clone_size: few
cdr3_aa: CASSLGFGPLGEQYF
cdr3_nt: TGTGCCAGCAGCTTAGGATTTGGACCGCTCGGGGAGCAGTACTTC

j_call: TRBJ1-4
v_call: TRBV9
d_call: TRBD1
clone_size: few
cdr3_aa: CASSVDRAGGDVEKLFF
cdr3_nt: TGTGCCAGCAGCGTAGACCGGGCAGGGGGCGATGTTGAAAAACTGTTTTTT

j_call: TRBJ1-2
v_call: TRBV11-2
d_call: TRBD1
clone_size: few
cdr3_aa: CASSRDSPSLNYGYTF
cdr3_nt: TGTGCCAGCAGCCGGGACAGCCCTTCACTAAACTATGGCTACACCTTC

j_call: TRBJ2-3
v_call: TRBV27
d_call: -
clone_size: few
cdr3_aa: CASNPLDYSTDTQYF
cdr3_nt: TGTGCCAGCAATCCCCTAGACTACAGCACAGATACGCAGTATTTT

j_call: TRBJ1-2
v_call: TRBV12-3/TRBV12-4
d_call: -
clone_size: -
cdr3_aa: CASSAYPGTANYGYTF
cdr3_nt: TGTGCCAGCAGTGCCTACCCAGGGACCGCTAACTATGGCTACACCTTC

j_call: TRBJ1-5
v_call: TRBV7-9
d_call: TRBD1
clone_size: -
cdr3_aa: CASGGTGSPPQHF
cdr3_nt: TGTGCCAGCGGTGGGACAGGGAGCCCGCCCCAGCATTTT

j_call: TRBJ2-5
v_call: TRBV7-6
d_call: -
clone_size: -
cdr3_aa: CANSLVISETQYF
cdr3_nt: TGTGCCAACAGCTTAGTAATCTCGGAGACCCAGTACTTC

j_call: TRBJ1-3
v_call: TRBV6-6
d_call: TRBD1
clone_size: once
cdr3_aa: CASSNRGDAQRGGNTIYF
cdr3_nt: TGTGCCAGCAGCAACAGGGGGGATGCACAGAGAGGGGGAAACACCATATATTTT

j_call: TRBJ1-2
v_call: TRBV11-2
d_call: -
clone_size: few
cdr3_aa: CASSSVGSSLYGYTF
cdr3_nt: TGTGCCAGCAGCTCCGTAGGATCTTCGCTCTATGGCTACACCTTC

j_call: TRBJ1-1
v_call: TRBV19
d_call: -
clone_size: -
cdr3_aa: CATQGGTNTEAFF
cdr3_nt: TGTGCCACTCAAGGAGGGACGAACACTGAAGCTTTCTTT